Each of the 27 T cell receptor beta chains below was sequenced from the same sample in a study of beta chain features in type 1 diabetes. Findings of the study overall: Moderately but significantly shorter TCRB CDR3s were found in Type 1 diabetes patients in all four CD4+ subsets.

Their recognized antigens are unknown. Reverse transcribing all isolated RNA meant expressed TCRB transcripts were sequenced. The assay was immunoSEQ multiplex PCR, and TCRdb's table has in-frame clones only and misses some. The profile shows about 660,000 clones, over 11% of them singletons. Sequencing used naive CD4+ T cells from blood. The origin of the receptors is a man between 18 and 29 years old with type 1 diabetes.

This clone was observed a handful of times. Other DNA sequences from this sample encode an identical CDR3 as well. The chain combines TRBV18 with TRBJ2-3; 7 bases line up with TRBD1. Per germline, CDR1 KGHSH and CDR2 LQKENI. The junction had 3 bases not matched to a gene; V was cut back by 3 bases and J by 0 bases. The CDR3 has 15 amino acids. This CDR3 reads CASSPRQGSTDTQYF. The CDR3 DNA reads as TGTGCCAGCTCACCGCGACAGGGCAGCACAGATACGCAGTATTTT. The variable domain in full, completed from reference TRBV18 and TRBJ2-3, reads NAGVMQNPRHLVRRRGQEARLRCSPMKGHSHVYWYRQLPEEGLKFMVYLQKENIIDESGMPKERFSAEFPKEGPSILRIQQVVRGDSAAYFCASSPRQGSTDTQYFGPGTRLTVL.

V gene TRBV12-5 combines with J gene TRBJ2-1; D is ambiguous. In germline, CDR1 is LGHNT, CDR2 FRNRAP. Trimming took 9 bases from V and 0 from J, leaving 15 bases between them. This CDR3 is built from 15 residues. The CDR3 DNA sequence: TGTGCTAGCGGAATGGGCTTGAGCTCCTACAATGAGCAGTTCTTC. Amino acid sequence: CASGMGLSSYNEQFF. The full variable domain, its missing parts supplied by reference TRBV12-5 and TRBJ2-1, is DARVTQTPRHKVTEMGQEVTMRCQPILGHNTVFWYRQTMMQGLELLAYFRNRAPLDDSGMPKDRFSAEMPDATLATLKIQPSEPRDSAVYFCASGMGLSSYNEQFFGPGTRLTVL.

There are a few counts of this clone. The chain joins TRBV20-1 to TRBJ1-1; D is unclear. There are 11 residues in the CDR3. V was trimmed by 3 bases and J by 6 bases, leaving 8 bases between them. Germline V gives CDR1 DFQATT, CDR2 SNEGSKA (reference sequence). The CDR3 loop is CSARQAPEAFF. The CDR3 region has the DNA TGCAGTGCTAGGCAGGCGCCTGAAGCTTTCTTT.

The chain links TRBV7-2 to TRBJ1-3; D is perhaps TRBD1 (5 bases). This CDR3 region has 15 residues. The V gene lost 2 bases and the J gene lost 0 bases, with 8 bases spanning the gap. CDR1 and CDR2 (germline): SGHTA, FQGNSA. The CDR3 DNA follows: TGTGCCAGCAGCTTAAAGGGGAGCTCTGGAAACACCATATATTTT. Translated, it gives CASSLKGSSGNTIYF.

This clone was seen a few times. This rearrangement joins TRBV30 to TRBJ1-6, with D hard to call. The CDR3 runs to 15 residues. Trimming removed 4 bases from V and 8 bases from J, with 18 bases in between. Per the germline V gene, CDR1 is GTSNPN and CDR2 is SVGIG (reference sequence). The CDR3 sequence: CAWTPWSNRDSPLHF. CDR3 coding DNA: TGTGCCTGGACTCCCTGGAGCAATAGAGATTCACCCCTCCACTTT.

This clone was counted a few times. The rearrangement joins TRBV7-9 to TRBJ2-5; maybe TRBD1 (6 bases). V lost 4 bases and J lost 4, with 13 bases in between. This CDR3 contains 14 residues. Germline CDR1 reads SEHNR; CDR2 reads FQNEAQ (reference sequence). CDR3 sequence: CASSSSGALETQYF. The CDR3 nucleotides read TGTGCCAGCAGCTCCTCAGGGGCCCTAGAGACCCAGTACTTC.

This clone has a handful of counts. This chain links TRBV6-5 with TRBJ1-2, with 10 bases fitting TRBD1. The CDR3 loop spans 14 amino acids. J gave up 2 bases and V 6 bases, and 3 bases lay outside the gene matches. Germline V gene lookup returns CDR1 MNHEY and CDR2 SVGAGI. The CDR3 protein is CASRRDRGNYGYTF. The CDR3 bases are TGTGCCAGCAGACGGGACAGGGGAAACTATGGCTACACCTTC.

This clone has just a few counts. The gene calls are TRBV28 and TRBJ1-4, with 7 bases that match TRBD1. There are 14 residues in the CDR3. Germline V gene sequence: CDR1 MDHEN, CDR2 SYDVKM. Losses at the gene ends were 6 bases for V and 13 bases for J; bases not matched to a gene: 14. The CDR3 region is CASSPGQSPGRLFF. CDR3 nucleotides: TGTGCCAGCAGCCCGGGACAGTCCCCCGGGAGACTGTTTTTT.

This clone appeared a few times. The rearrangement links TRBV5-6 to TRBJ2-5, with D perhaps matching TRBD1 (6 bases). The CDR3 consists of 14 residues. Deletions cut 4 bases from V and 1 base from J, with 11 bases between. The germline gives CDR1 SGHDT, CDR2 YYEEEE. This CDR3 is CASSLPTGQETQYF. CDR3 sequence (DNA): TGTGCCAGCAGCCTCCCGACAGGCCAAGAGACCCAGTACTTC.

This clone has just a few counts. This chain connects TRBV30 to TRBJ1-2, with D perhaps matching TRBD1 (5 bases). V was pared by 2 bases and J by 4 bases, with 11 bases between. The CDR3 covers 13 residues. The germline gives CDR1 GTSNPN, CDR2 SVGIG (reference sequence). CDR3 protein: CAWSLGELYGYTF. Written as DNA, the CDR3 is TGTGCCTGGAGTCTAGGGGAGCTCTATGGCTACACCTTC.

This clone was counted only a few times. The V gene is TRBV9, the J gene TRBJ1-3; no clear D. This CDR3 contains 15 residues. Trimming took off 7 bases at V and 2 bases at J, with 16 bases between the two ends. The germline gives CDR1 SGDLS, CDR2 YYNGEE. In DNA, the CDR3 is TGTGCCAGCTCCCGGGCGGGGAGCGCTGGAAACACCATATATTTT. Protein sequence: CASSRAGSAGNTIYF.

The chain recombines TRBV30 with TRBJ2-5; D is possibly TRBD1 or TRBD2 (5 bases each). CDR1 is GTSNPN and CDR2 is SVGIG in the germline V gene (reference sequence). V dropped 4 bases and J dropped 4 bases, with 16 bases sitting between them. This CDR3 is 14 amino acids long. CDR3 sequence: CAWNRQGGGETQYF. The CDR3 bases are TGTGCCTGGAACCGGCAGGGCGGAGGAGAGACCCAGTACTTC.

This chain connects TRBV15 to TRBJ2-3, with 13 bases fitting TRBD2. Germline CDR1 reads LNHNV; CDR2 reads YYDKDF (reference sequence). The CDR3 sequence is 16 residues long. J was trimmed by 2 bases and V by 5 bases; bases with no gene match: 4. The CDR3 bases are TGTGCCACCAGCGTGGGACTAGCGGGGAACACAGATACGCAGTATTTT. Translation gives CATSVGLAGNTDTQYF.

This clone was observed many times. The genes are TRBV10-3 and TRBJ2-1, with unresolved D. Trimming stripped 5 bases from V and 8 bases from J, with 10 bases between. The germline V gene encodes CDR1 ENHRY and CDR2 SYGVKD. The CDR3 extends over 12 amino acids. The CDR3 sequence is CAISHNNDEQFF. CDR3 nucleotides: TGTGCCATCAGTCATAACAACGATGAGCAGTTCTTC.

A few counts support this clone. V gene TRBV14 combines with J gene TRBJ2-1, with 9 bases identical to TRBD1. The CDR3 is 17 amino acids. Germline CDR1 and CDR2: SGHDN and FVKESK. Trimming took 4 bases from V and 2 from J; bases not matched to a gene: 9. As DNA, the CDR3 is TGTGCCAGCAGCCCGAGAGTAGGGACAGGGCCCTACAATGAGCAGTTCTTC. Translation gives CASSPRVGTGPYNEQFF.

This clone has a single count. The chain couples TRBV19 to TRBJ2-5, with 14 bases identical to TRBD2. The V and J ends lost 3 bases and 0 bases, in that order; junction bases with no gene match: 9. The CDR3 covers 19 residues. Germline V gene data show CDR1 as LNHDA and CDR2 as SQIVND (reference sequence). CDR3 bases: TGTGCCAGTAGTATCCTGGGACTAGCGGGGGCCTTGTACCAAGAGACCCAGTACTTC. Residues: CASSILGLAGALYQETQYF.

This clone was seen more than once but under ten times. CDR3 sequence reads: CSAYRNNEQFF. The CDR3 DNA sequence: TGCAGTGCTTATAGAAACAATGAGCAGTTCTTC. The chain joins TRBV20-1 to TRBJ2-1; D not resolved. The CDR3 length is 11 residues. Germline CDR1 is DFQATT and CDR2 is SNEGSKA (reference sequence). Trimming shortened V by 5 bases and J by 5 bases, and 7 bases separated the two germline ends.

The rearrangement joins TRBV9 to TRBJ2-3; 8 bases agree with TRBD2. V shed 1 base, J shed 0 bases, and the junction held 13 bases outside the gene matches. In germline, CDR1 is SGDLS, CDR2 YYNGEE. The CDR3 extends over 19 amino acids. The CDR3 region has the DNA TGTGCCAGCAGCGTACCCCCCAGCGGGGGAGCCCCTAGCACAGATACGCAGTATTTT. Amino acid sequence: CASSVPPSGGAPSTDTQYF.

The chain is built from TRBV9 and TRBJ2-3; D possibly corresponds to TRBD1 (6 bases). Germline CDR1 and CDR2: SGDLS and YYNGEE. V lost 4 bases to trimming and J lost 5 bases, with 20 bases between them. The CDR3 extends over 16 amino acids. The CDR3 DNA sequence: TGTGCCAGCAGCTATCCGAGGACAGCTGACCGAGATACGCAGTATTTT. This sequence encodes CASSYPRTADRDTQYF. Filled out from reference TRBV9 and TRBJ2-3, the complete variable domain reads DSGVTQTPKHLITATGQRVTLRCSPRSGDLSVYWYQQSLDQGLQFLIQYYNGEERAKGNILERFSAQQFPDLHSELNLSSLELGDSALYFCASSYPRTADRDTQYFGPGTRLTVL.

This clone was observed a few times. CDR3 protein: CASGREGETQYF. CDR3 nucleotide sequence: TGCGCCAGCGGGCGGGAGGGAGAGACCCAGTACTTC. The rearrangement joins TRBV5-1 to TRBJ2-5, with 9 bases lining up with TRBD2. Looked up from germline, CDR1 is SGHRS and CDR2 is YFSETQ. The length of the CDR3 is 12 residues. J gave up 4 bases and V 7 bases, and 2 bases lay outside the gene matches.

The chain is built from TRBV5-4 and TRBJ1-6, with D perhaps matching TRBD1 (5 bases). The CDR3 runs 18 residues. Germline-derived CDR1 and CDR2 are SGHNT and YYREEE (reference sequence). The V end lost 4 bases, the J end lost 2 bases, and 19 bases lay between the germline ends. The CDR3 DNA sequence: TGTGCCAGCAGCCCAACCGCGGGGGGGACGACCTATAATTCACCCCTCCACTTT. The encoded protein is CASSPTAGGTTYNSPLHF.

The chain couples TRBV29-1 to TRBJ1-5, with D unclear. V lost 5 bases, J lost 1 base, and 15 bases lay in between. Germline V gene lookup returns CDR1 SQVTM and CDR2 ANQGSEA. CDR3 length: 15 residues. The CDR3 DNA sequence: TGCAGCGTTATATGGGAGGCTACCAGCAATCAGCCCCAGCATTTT. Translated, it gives CSVIWEATSNQPQHF.

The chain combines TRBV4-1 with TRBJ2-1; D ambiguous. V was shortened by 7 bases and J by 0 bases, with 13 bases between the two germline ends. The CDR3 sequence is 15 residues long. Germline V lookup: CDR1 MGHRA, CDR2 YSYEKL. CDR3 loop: CASTRTGISYNEQFF. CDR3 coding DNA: TGCGCCAGCACCCGAACTGGAATCTCCTACAATGAGCAGTTCTTC.

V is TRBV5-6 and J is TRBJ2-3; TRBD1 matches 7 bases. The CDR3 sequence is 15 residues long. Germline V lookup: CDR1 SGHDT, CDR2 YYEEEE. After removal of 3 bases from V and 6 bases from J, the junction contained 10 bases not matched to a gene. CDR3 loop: CASSSGDRDSDTQYF. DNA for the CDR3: TGTGCCAGCAGCTCAGGGGATAGGGACAGTGATACGCAGTATTTT.

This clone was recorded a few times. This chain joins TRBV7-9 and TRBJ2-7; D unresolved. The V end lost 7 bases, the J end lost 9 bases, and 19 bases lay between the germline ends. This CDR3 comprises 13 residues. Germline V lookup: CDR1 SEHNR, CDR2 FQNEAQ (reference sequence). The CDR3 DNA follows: TGTGCCAGCACCGTTCGCGGCGCGACCAGGCAGTACTTC. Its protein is CASTVRGATRQYF.

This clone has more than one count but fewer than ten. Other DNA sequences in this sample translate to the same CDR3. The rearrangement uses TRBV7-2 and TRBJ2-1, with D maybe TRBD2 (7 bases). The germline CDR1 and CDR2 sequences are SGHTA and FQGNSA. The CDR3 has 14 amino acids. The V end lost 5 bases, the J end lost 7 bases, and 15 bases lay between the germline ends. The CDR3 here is CASSPSGGLNEQFF. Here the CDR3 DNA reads TGTGCCAGCAGCCCGTCGGGGGGCCTAAATGAGCAGTTCTTC.

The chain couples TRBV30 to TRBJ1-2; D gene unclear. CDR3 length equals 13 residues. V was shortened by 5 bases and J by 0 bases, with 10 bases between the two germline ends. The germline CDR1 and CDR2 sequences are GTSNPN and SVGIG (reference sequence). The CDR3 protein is CAWGTTTNYGYTF. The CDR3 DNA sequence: TGTGCCTGGGGAACAACAACTAACTATGGCTACACCTTC. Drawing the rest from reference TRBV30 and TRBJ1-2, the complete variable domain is SQTIHQWPATLVQPVGSPLSLECTVEGTSNPNLYWYRQAAGRGLQLLFYSVGIGQISSEVPQNLSASRPQDRQFILSSKKLLLSDSGFYLCAWGTTTNYGYTFGSGTRLTVV.